This record looks at one T cell receptor (beta chain) sequence and its context. The CDR3 is made up of 14 amino acids. V was shortened by 3 bases and J by 3 bases, with 12 bases between the two germline ends. Germline CDR1 is SGHTA and CDR2 is FQGNSA. Only in-frame clones appear in the TCRdb table, and some are missing; sequencing was by immunoSEQ multiplex PCR. This table holds about 86,000 clones, about 90% found once. Autoimmune disease history or systemic immunosuppression led to patients being barred. This sample is part of a study of OX40 agonist ivuxolimab in advanced cancers. Looking at the study overall: As their treatment, patients were administered ivuxolimab, an agonistic anti-OX40 (CD134) antibody. Partial responses were observed in three patients, of whom one had hepatocellular carcinoma and two had cutaneous melanoma. Patients in dose escalation had liver, melanoma, kidney or head and neck cancers.

This TCR was recovered from an adult with an advanced solid tumor such as melanoma, head and neck, liver or kidney cancer. This chain connects TRBV7-2 to TRBJ2-7; D may be TRBD1 or TRBD2 (5 bases each). The starting material was CD4+ or CD8+ T cells sorted from blood, obtained in a trial of the OX40 agonist ivuxolimab. This CDR3 reads CASSLGDAFYEQYF. Written as DNA, the CDR3 is TGTGCCAGCAGCTTGGGGGACGCCTTCTACGAGCAGTACTTC.